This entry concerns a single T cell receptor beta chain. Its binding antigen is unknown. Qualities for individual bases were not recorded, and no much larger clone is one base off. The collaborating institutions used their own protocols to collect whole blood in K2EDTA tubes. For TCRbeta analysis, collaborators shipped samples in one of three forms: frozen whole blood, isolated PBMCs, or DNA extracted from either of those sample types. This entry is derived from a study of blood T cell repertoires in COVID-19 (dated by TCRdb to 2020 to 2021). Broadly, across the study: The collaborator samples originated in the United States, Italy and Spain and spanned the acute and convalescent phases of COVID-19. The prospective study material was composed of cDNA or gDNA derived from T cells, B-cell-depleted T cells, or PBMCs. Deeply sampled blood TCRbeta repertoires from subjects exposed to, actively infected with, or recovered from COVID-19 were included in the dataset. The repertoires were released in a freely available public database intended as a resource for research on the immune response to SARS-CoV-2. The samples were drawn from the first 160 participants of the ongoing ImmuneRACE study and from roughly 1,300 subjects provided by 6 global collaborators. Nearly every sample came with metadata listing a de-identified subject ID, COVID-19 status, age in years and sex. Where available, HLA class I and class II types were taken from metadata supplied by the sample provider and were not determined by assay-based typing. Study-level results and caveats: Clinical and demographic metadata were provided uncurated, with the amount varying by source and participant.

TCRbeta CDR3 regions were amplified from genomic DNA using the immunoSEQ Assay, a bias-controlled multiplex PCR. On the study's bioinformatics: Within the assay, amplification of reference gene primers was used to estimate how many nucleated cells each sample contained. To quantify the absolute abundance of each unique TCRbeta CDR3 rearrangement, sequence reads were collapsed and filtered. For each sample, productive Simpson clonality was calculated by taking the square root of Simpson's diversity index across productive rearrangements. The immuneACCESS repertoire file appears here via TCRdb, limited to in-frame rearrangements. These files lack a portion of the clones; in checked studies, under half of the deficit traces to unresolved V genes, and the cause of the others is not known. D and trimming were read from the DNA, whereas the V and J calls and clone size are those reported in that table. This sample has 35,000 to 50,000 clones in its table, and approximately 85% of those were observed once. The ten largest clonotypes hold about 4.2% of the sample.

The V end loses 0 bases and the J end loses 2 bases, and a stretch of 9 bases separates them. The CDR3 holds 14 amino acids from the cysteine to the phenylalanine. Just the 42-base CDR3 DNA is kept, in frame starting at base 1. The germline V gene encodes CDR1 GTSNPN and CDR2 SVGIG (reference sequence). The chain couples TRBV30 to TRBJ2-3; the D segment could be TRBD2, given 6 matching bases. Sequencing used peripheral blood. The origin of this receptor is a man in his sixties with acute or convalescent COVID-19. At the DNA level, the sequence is TGTGCCTGGAGTGTTGGCGGGGCCACAGATACGCAGTATTTT. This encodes CAWSVGGATDTQYF.